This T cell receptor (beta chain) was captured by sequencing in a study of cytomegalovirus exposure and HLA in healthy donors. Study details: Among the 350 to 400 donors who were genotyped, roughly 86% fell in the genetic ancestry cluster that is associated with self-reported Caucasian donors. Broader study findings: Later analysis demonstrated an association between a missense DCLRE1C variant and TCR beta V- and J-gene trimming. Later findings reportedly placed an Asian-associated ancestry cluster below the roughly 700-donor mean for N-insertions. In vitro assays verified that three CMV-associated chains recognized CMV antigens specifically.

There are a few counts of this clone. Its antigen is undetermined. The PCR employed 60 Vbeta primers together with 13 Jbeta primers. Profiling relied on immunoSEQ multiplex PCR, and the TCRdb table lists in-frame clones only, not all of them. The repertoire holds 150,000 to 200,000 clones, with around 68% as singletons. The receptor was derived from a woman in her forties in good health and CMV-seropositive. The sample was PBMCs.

This chain's CDR3 is CASSQDLGLAGETQYF. CDR3 coding DNA: TGCGCCAGCAGCCAAGATCTCGGGCTAGCGGGAGAGACCCAGTACTTC. The chain uses TRBV4-3 and TRBJ2-5, with TRBD2 matching 8 bases. The germline V gene encodes CDR1 LGHNA and CDR2 YSLEER. V shed 0 bases and J 4 bases; nucleotides not matched to a gene: 7. This CDR3 is 16 amino acids long.